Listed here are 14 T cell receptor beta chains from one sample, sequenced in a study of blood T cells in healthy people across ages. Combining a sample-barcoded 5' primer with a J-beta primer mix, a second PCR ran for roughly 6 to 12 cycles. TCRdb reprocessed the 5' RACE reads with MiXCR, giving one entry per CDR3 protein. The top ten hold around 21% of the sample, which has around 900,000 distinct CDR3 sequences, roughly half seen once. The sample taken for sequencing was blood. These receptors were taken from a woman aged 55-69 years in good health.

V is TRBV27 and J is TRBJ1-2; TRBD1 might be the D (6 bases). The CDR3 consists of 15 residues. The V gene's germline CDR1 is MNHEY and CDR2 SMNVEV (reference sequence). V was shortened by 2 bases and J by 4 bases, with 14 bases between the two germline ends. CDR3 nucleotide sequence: TGTGCCAGCAGTTTAGGGGCGGACAGCTTCTATGGCTACACCTTC. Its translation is CASSLGADSFYGYTF.

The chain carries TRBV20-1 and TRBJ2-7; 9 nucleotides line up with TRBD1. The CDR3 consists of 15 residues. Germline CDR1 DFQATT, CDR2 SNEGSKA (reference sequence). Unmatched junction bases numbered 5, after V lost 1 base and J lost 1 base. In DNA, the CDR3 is TGCAGTGCTAGAGCCGGGACAGGGACATCCTACGAGCAGTACTTC. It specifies CSARAGTGTSYEQYF.

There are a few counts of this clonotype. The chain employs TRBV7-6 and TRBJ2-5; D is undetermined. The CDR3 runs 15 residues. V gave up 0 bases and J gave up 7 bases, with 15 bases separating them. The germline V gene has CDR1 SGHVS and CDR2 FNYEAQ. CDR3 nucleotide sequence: TGTGCCAGCAGCTTAGCGCGAGGCCCCTCCGGGACCCAGTACTTC. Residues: CASSLARGPSGTQYF.

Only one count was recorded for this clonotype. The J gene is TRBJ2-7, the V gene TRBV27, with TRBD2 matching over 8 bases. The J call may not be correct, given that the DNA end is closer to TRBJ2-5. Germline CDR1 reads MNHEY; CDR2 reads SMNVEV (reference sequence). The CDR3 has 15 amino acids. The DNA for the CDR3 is TGTGCCAGCAGTTTAGCGGGAGGAACGGCGGAGACCCAGTACTTC. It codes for CASSLAGGTAETQYF.

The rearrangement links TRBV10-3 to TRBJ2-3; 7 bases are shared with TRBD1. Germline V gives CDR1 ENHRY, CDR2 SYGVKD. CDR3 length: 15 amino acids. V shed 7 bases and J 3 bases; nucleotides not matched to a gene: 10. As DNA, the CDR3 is TGTGCCATCACTAAGAAAGGGGGCGGAACAGATACGCAGTATTTT. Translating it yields CAITKKGGGTDTQYF.

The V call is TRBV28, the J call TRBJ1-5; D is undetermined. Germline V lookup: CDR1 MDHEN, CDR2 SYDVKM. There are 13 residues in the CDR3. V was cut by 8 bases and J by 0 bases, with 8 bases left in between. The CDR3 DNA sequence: TGTGCCAGCGTCGCAGTTAGCAATCAGCCCCAGCATTTT. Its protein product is CASVAVSNQPQHF.

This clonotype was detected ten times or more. CDR3 protein: CASSLSGGGLGGYTF. DNA for the CDR3: TGTGCCAGCAGTTTGAGTGGAGGGGGGCTTGGCGGCTACACCTTC. The V gene is TRBV12-3 or TRBV12-4, the J gene TRBJ1-2; maybe TRBD1 (6 bases). The length of the CDR3 is 15 residues. V was shortened by 3 bases and J by 8 bases, with 19 bases between the two germline ends.

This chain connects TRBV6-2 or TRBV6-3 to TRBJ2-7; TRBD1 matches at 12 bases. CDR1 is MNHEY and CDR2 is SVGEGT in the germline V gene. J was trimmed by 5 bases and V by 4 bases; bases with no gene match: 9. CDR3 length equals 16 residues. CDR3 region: CASSFVGTGGQHEQYF. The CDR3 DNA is TGTGCCAGCAGTTTCGTGGGGACAGGGGGCCAACACGAGCAGTACTTC.

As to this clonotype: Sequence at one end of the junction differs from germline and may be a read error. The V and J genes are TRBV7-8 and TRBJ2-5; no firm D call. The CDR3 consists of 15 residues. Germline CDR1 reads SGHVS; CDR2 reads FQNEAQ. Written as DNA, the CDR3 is TGTGCCGGCAGCACACGGAGAGATCCCCAAGAGACCCAGTACTTC. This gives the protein CAGSTRRDPQETQYF.

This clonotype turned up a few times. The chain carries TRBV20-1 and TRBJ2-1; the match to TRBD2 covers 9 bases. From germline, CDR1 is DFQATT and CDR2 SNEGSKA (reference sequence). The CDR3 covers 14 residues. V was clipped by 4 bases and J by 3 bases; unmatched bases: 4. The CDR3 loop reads CSATGLAHYNEQFF. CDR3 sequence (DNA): TGCAGTGCTACGGGACTAGCACACTACAATGAGCAGTTCTTC.

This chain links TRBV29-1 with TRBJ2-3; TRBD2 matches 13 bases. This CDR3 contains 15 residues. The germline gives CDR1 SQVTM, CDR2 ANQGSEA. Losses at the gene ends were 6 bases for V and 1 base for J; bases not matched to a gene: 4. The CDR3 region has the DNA TGCAGCGTGACTGGACTAGCGGGGGGCACAGATACGCAGTATTTT. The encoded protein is CSVTGLAGGTDTQYF.

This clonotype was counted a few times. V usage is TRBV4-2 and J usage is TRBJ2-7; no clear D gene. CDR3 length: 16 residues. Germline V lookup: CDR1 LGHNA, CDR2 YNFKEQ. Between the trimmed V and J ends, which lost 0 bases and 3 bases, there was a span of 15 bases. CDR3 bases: TGTGCCAGCAGCCAAGACGAGTCGAGCGCAGACTACGAGCAGTACTTC. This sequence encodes CASSQDESSADYEQYF.

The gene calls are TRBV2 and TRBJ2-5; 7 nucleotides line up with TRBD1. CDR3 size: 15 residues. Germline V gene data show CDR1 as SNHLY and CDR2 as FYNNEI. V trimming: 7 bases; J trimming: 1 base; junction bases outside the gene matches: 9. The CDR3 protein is CASTRSWDSQETQYF. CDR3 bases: TGTGCCAGCACCCGGAGCTGGGACAGCCAAGAGACCCAGTACTTC.

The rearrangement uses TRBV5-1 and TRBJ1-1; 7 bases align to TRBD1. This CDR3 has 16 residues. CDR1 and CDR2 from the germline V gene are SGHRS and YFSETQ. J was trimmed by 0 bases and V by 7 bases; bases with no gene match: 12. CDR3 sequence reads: CASGVQGRSMNTEAFF. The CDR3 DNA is TGCGCCAGCGGGGTACAGGGGAGAAGTATGAACACTGAAGCTTTCTTT.